The sequence of this T cell receptor (beta chain) was determined in a study of T cells in Graves' hyperthyroidism and ophthalmopathy. CDR3 length: 12 amino acids. Germline CDR1 reads SGHRS; CDR2 reads YFSETQ. The source material, RNA transcripts, was used to amplify TCR beta CDR3 regions. HTBI primers were employed in a first-round RT-PCR of the TCR CDR3. TCRdb re-derived calls from the multiplex PCR reads in MiXCR, one entry per CDR3 protein. The sample holds about 420,000 distinct CDR3 sequences, approximately 14% seen once. Worth noting for this clonotype: Compared with germline, one end of the junction differs, possibly owing to a read error.

V is TRBV5-1 and J is TRBJ1-1; D gene ambiguous. Input material: blood. This sequence was found in a woman younger than 35 with Graves' hyperthyroidism. The CDR3 region is CASSLGNTETFF. DNA for the CDR3: TGCGCCAGCAGCTTGGGAAACACTGAAACTTTCTTT.